The 3 T cell receptor beta chains below were found in one sample sequenced in a study of cytomegalovirus exposure and HLA in healthy donors. PCR was performed using 60 Vbeta and 13 Jbeta primers. The protocol was immunoSEQ multiplex PCR, while the TCRdb copy is restricted to in-frame clones and leaves out a portion. The sample lists fewer than 250,000 clones, roughly 79% occurring once. The sequenced sample was PBMCs. These TCRs come from a male donor in good health and CMV-seronegative.

The chain is built from TRBV4-1 and TRBJ2-1; no firm D call. Per the germline V gene, CDR1 is MGHRA and CDR2 is YSYEKL. CDR3 size: 11 residues. V gave up 3 bases and J gave up 7 bases, with 4 bases separating them. CDR3 region: CASSHQNEQFF. The DNA of the CDR3 is TGCGCCAGCAGCCACCAGAATGAGCAGTTCTTC.

This chain joins TRBV28 and TRBJ2-7; 7 nucleotides align to TRBD2. The CDR3 is 14 residues long. J lost 5 bases, V lost 3 bases, and 7 bases had no gene match. The germline gives CDR1 MDHEN, CDR2 SYDVKM. The DNA for the CDR3 is TGTGCCAGCAGTTTGACGGGGGGTAGCGACGAGCAGTACTTC. This sequence encodes CASSLTGGSDEQYF.

The chain couples TRBV6-4 to TRBJ2-3; D gene unclear. Trimming took off 2 bases at V and 4 bases at J, with 7 bases between the two ends. This CDR3 has 13 amino acids. The germline CDR1 and CDR2 sequences are MRHNA and SNTAGT. The CDR3 spells CASSDGLSDTQYF. The DNA for the CDR3 is TGTGCCAGCAGTGACGGCCTGTCAGATACGCAGTATTTT.